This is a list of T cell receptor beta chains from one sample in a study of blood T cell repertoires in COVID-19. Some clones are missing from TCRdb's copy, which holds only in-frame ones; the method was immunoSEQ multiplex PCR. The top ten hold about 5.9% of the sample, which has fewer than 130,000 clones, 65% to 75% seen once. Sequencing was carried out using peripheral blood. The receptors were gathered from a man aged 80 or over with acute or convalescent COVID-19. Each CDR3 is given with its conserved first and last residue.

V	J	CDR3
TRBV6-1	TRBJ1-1	CASSESGGWTEAFF
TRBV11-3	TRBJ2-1	CASSSSGTSGTYEQFF
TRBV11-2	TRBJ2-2	CASSPVVLAGATGELFF
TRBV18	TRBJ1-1	CASSRDRGPTEAFF
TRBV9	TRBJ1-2	CASSVGGSPGNYGYTF
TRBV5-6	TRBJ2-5	CASSLTGGETQYF
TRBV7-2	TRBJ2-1	CASSPFQGNNEQFF
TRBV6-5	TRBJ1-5	CASQAVNNQPQHF
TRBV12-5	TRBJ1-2	CASALGLSYGYTF
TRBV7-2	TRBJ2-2	CASSSISGSGFVGELFF
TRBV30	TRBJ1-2	CAWSFTNYGYTF
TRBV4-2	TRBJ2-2	CASSDVQGAHTGELFF
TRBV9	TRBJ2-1	CASSLSGSSINEQFF